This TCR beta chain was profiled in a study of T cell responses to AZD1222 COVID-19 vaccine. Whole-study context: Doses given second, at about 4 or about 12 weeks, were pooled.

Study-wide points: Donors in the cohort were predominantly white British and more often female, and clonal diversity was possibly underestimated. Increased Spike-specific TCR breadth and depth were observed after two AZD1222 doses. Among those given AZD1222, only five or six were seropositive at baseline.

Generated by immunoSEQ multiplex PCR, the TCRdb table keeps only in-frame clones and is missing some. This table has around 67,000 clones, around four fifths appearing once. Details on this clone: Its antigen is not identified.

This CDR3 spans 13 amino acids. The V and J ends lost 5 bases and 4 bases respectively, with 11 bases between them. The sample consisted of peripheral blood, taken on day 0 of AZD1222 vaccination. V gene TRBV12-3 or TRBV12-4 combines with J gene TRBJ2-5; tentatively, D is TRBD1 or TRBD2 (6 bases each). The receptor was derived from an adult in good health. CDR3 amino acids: CASSTGRRETQYF. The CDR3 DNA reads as TGTGCCAGCAGTACAGGGAGGCGAGAGACCCAGTACTTC.